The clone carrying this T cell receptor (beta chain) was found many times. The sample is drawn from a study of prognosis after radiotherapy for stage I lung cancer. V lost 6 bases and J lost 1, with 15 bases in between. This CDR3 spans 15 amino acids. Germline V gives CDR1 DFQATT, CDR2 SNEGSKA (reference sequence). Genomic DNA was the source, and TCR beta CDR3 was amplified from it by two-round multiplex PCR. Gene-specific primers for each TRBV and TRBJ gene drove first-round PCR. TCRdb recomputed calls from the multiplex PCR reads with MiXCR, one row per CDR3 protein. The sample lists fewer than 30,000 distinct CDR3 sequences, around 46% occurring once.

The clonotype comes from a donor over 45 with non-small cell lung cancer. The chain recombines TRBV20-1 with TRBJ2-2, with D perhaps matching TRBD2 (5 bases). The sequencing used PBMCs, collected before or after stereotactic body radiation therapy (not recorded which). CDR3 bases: TGCAGTGCCGAGGGAGCGCTGGGGAACACCGGGGAGCTGTTTTTT. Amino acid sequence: CSAEGALGNTGELFF.